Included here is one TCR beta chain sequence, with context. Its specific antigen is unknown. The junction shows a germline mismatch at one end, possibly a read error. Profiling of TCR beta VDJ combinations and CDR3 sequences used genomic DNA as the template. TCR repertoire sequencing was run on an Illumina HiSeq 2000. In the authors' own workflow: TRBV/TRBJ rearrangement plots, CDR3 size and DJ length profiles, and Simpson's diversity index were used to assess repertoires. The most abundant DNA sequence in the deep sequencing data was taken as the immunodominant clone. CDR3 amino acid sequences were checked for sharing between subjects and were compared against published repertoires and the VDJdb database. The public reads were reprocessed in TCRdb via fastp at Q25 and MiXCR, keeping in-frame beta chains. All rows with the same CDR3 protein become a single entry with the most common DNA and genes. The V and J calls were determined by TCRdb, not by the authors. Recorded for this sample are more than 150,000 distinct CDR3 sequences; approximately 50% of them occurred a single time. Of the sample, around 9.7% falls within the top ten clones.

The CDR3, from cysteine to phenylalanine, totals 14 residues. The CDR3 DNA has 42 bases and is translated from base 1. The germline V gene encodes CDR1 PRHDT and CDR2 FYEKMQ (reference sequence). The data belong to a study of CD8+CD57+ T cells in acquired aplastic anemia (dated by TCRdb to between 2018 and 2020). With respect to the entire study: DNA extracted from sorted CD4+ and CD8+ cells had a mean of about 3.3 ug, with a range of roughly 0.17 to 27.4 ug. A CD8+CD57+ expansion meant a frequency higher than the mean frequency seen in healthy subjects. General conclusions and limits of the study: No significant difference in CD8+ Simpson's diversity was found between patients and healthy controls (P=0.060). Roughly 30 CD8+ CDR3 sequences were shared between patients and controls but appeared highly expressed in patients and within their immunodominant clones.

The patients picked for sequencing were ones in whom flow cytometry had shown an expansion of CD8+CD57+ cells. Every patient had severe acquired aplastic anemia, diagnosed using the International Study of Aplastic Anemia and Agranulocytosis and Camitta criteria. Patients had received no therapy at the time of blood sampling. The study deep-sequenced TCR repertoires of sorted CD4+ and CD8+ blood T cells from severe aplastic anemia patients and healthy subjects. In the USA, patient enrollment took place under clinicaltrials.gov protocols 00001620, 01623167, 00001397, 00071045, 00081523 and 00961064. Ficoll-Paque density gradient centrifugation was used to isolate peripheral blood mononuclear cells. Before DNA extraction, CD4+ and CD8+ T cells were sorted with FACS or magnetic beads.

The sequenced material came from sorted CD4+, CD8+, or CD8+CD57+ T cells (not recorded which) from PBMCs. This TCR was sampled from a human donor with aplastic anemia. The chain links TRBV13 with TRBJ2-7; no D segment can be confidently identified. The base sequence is TGTGTCAGCAGTGAACGGCTCCTACCCTACGAGCAGTGCTTC. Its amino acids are CVSSERLLPYEQCF.